This TCR beta chain was found in a study of vaccination and CD4 T cells after COVID-19. Study overall: With roughly 9 mild cases and one severe, convalescent patients were SARS-CoV-2 positive by nasal swab PCR. Post-COVID specimens were obtained a median 101 days after diagnosis (range 35 to 161).

V gave up 3 bases and J gave up 8 bases; unmatched junction bases: 11. CDR1 is KGHDR, CDR2 SFDVKD, per germline. The CDR3 has 16 amino acids. The Oncomine TCR Beta short-read assay was applied to DNA of cultured CD4+ T cells. Scientists extracted genomic DNA from CD4+ T cells grown in culture. Each CDR3 protein gets one entry after TCRdb re-called the PCR reads with MiXCR. This table holds around 9,100 distinct CDR3 sequences, 60% to 80% found once. In this sample, this clonotype turned up a few times. Its antigen is not known. Indicated treatment: roughly nine-day PBMC culture with coronavirus spike peptide pools or control peptides (ViraFEST assay). Scientists separated out CD4+ T cells through negative selection following 10 days in culture.

The sequenced material came from CD4+ T cells from blood, cultured in vitro. The source of this sequence is a human donor who had recovered from COVID-19. The genes are TRBV24-1 and TRBJ2-1; 8 nucleotides line up with TRBD1. CDR3 sequence reads: CATSDQDRATLYEQFF. For the CDR3, the DNA is TGTGCCACCAGTGATCAGGACAGGGCGACTCTTTATGAGCAGTTCTTC.